This section outlines one T cell receptor beta chain sequence together with its context. Libraries were prepared by immunoSEQ multiplex PCR; TCRdb keeps only in-frame clonotypes and omits some of them. The sample includes more than 90,000 clones, approximately 90% of them seen just once. The data were taken from a study of control samples from healthy donors and cancer patients. This sequence originates from a young man in good health. Sequencing input: blood.

For the CDR3, the DNA is TGTGCCACCAGTGATCCGCCAGGACAGGTTGGTTACGGGGAGCTGTTTTTT. It translates to CATSDPPGQVGYGELFF. The chain is built from TRBV24-1 and TRBJ2-2; 7 bases line up with TRBD1. The length of the CDR3 is 17 residues. Germline CDR1 reads KGHDR; CDR2 reads SFDVKD. The junction had 13 bases not matched to a gene; V was cut back by 3 bases and J by 7 bases.